This T cell receptor (beta chain) was observed in a study of blood T cell repertoires in COVID-19 (dated by TCRdb to 2018 to 2020). Broadly, across the study: Samples from collaborators originated in the United States, Italy and Spain and spanned both the acute and convalescent phases of COVID-19. The prospective study material was composed of cDNA or gDNA derived from T cells, B-cell-depleted T cells, or PBMCs. Deeply sampled blood TCRbeta repertoires from subjects exposed to, actively infected with, or recovered from COVID-19 were included in the dataset. The repertoires were made available in a free public database intended to serve as a resource for research on the immune response to SARS-CoV-2. Samples came from the ongoing ImmuneRACE study (first 160 participants) plus 1,254 subjects from 6 global collaborators. The sample metadata nearly always contained a de-identified subject ID, COVID-19 status, age in years and sex. HLA class I and class II types, where available, came from metadata supplied by the sample provider rather than from assay-based typing. Overall results and qualifications from the work: The amount of clinical and demographic metadata varied by source and participant and was provided uncurated.

CDR1 and CDR2, looked up from the germline V gene (reference sequence), are MNHEY and SMNVEV. The CDR3 runs 14 amino acids, cysteine and phenylalanine included. The only DNA kept is the CDR3, 42 bases in frame from the first base. V loses 5 bases, J loses 6 bases, and the germline ends lie 13 bases apart. With respect to this clone: Its antigen has not been determined. One base away there is no much larger clone; base qualities are not given.

The immunoSEQ Assay, a bias-controlled multiplex PCR, was used to amplify TCRbeta CDR3 regions from genomic DNA. The paper's data handling went like this. The number of nucleated cells in each sample was estimated by amplification of reference gene primers within the assay. To quantify the absolute abundance of each unique TCRbeta CDR3 rearrangement, sequence reads were collapsed and filtered. For each sample, productive Simpson clonality was calculated as the square root of Simpson's diversity index over productive rearrangements. TCRdb retrieved this table from immuneACCESS and kept in-frame rearrangements only. Not all clones are present; in checked studies, unresolved V genes account for under half, and no reason is known for the remainder. V and J calls and clone size are given by that table; D and trimming were obtained from the DNA. Present in this sample are more than 150,000 clones, 80% of which were seen just once. 13% to 15% of the sample rests with the top ten.

Participants in the prospective study were aged roughly 18 to 100 years, lived in 20 to 25 United States geographic areas, and enrolled through a virtual design. Cohort assignment in the prospective study relied on participant-reported clinical history from a screening survey and a study questionnaire. Exposed participants were defined as having been in contact with someone with a PCR-confirmed or clinician-diagnosed COVID-19 case within 2 weeks of study entry. Each participant in the prospective study had whole blood, serum and a nasopharyngeal or oropharyngeal swab collected by mobile phlebotomists. Participants in the prospective study had the option to provide additional blood draws and questionnaires over a roughly 2-month period. Prospective study blood samples were shipped either frozen or at room temperature before DNA extraction.

This sequence was found in a man in his 60s who had been exposed to COVID-19. The sample consisted of PBMCs or T cells enriched from blood (not recorded which). The rearrangement joined TRBV27 to TRBJ2-2, with the D segment identity uncertain. The sequenced DNA is TGTGCCAGCAGTACCGGAAGGAGCGCCGGGGAGCTGTTTTTT. The encoded protein is CASSTGRSAGELFF.